This TCR beta chain was identified during a study of T cells in Graves' hyperthyroidism and ophthalmopathy. Overall study: The initial diagnosis was the point when peripheral blood was collected, ahead of any treatment.

Amplification of TCR beta CDR3 regions was performed using RNA transcripts as template. When the TCR CDR3 underwent first-round RT-PCR, the HTBI primer set was used. TCRdb ran MiXCR on the multiplex PCR reads and lists one entry per CDR3 protein. Counted here are 550,000 to 800,000 distinct CDR3 sequences, 16% occurring once; the ten biggest clones make up under 8.5%. The CDR3 sequence is 13 residues long. V shed 5 bases and J shed 5 bases, with 13 bases lying between them. Germline assignment: CDR1 MNHNS and CDR2 SASEGT. This clonotype has at least ten counts. A lack of ophthalmopathy progression within 18 months defined stable Graves' hyperthyroidism. Patients were aged 18 to 65, had disease duration under 2 months, and had newly diagnosed hyperthyroidism. Exclusion of patients followed from uncontrolled infection, other autoimmune disease, pregnancy or lactation.

The receptor comes from a man younger than 35 with Graves' hyperthyroidism. Input material: blood. The gene calls are TRBV6-1 and TRBJ2-7; either TRBD1 or TRBD2 may fit D (5 bases each). The CDR3: CASSPGTLHEQYF. The CDR3 coding sequence is TGTGCCAGCAGTCCGGGGACGCTCCACGAGCAGTACTTC.